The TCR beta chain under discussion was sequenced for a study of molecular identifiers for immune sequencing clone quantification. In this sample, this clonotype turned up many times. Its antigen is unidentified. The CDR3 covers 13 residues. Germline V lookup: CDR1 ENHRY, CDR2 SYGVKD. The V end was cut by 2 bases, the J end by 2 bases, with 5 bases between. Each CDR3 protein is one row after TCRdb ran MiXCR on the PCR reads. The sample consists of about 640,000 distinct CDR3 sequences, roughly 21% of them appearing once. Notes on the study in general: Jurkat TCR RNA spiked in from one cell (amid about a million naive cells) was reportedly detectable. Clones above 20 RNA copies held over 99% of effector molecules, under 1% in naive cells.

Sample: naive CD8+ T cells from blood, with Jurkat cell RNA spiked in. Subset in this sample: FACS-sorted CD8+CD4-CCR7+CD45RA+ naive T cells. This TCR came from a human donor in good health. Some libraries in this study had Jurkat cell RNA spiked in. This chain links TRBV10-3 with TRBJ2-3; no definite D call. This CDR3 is CAISEGPTDTQYF. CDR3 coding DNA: TGTGCCATCAGTGAGGGGCCCACAGATACGCAGTATTTT.